This T cell receptor beta chain is drawn from a study of T cells in Graves' hyperthyroidism and ophthalmopathy. At the level of the study: Peripheral blood draws took place at initial diagnosis, ahead of any treatment.

The source of the PBMCs was around 9 ml of fresh peripheral blood. CDR3 length equals 13 residues. Germline lookup yields CDR1 MNHEY and CDR2 SVGEGT. V was clipped by 7 bases and J by 8 bases, with 17 bases between them. RNA transcripts gave rise to amplified TCR beta CDR3 regions. Primed by the HTBI set, a first-round RT-PCR was run on the TCR CDR3. A single record per CDR3 protein comes from TCRdb applying MiXCR to the multiplex PCR reads. Counted here are a few hundred thousand distinct CDR3 sequences, 15% to 20% occurring once; the ten biggest clones make up around two fifths. The chain joins TRBV6-2 or TRBV6-3 to TRBJ1-1; D might be TRBD1 (5 bases). Material for sequencing was blood. The sequence was collected from a young man with Graves' ophthalmopathy. Here the CDR3 DNA reads TGTGCCAGCACTACGGAATGGGACTCCGAAGCTTTCTTT. Amino acids: CASTTEWDSEAFF.